Listed below are T cell receptor beta chains from one sample, sequenced in a study of blood T cell repertoires in COVID-19. Profiled with immunoSEQ multiplex PCR; TCRdb holds only in-frame clones, not every one. The profile shows around 200,000 clones, about 87% of them singletons. The sample was peripheral blood. These receptors came from a man between 18 and 29 years old with active or convalescent COVID-19. Both conserved end residues are part of each CDR3. Each record gives: J gene, D gene, clone size, V gene, CDR3 protein, CDR3 DNA. D genes are given only for firm matches. Some rows have no size entry. The others give once, few or many, or a class for an expanded clone.

j_gene: TRBJ1-1; d_gene: NA; abundance: NA; v_gene: TRBV6-5; CDR3aa: CASSYGGMNTEAFF; CDR3nt: TGTGCCAGCAGTTACGGGGGCATGAACACTGAAGCTTTCTTT
j_gene: TRBJ2-3; d_gene: NA; abundance: NA; v_gene: TRBV11-3; CDR3aa: CASSSYGATSTDTQYF; CDR3nt: TGTGCCAGCAGCTCCTATGGAGCAACTAGCACAGATACGCAGTATTTT
j_gene: TRBJ1-6; d_gene: TRBD1; abundance: NA; v_gene: TRBV5-6; CDR3aa: CASSPTGNSPLHF; CDR3nt: TGTGCCAGCAGCCCGACAGGGAATTCACCCCTCCACTTT
j_gene: TRBJ2-1; d_gene: NA; abundance: NA; v_gene: TRBV7-3; CDR3aa: CASSSSVSYNEQFF; CDR3nt: TGTGCCAGCAGCTCCTCGGTATCCTACAATGAGCAGTTCTTC
j_gene: TRBJ2-3; d_gene: NA; abundance: NA; v_gene: TRBV5-5; CDR3aa: CASSLAGRGYDTQYF; CDR3nt: TGTGCCAGCAGCTTGGCGGGCAGGGGTTACGATACGCAGTATTTT
j_gene: TRBJ2-5; d_gene: NA; abundance: NA; v_gene: TRBV2; CDR3aa: CASRGPQGPQETQYF; CDR3nt: TGTGCCAGCAGAGGCCCACAGGGACCCCAAGAGACCCAGTACTTC
j_gene: TRBJ1-5; d_gene: TRBD1; abundance: NA; v_gene: TRBV7-8; CDR3aa: CASSRGAGGMSQPQHF; CDR3nt: TGTGCCAGCAGCCGTGGGGCAGGGGGTATGAGTCAGCCCCAGCATTTT
j_gene: TRBJ2-7; d_gene: NA; abundance: NA; v_gene: TRBV3-1/TRBV3-2; CDR3aa: CASSRNYEQYF; CDR3nt: TGTGCCAGCAGCCGTAACTACGAGCAGTACTTC
j_gene: TRBJ1-1; d_gene: TRBD1; abundance: NA; v_gene: TRBV6-5; CDR3aa: CASSSTDRGEAFF; CDR3nt: TGTGCCAGCAGTTCCACGGACAGGGGGGAAGCTTTCTTT
j_gene: TRBJ1-2; d_gene: NA; abundance: NA; v_gene: TRBV7-2; CDR3aa: CASSLSVYGYTF; CDR3nt: TGTGCCAGCAGCCTAAGCGTGTATGGCTACACCTTC
j_gene: TRBJ1-2; d_gene: NA; abundance: NA; v_gene: TRBV27; CDR3aa: CASRTAGANNYGYTF; CDR3nt: TGTGCCTCAAGGACAGCGGGGGCCAATAACTATGGCTACACCTTC
j_gene: TRBJ1-2; d_gene: NA; abundance: NA; v_gene: TRBV24-1; CDR3aa: CATSDFGRGLSGYTF; CDR3nt: TGTGCCACCAGTGATTTTGGTAGGGGATTAAGTGGCTACACCTTC
j_gene: TRBJ1-3; d_gene: NA; abundance: few; v_gene: TRBV27; CDR3aa: CASSSGNSGNTIYF; CDR3nt: TGTGCCAGCAGTTCCGGGAACTCTGGAAACACCATATATTTT
j_gene: TRBJ1-6; d_gene: NA; abundance: NA; v_gene: TRBV2; CDR3aa: CASSDQWNSPLHF; CDR3nt: TGTGCCAGCAGTGACCAGTGGAATTCACCCCTCCACTTT
j_gene: TRBJ1-4; d_gene: TRBD1; abundance: NA; v_gene: TRBV24-1; CDR3aa: CATSDRGQANEKLFF; CDR3nt: TGTGCCACCAGTGACCGAGGACAGGCTAATGAAAAACTGTTTTTT
j_gene: TRBJ1-1; d_gene: NA; abundance: NA; v_gene: TRBV21-1; CDR3aa: CASSKEGAGQAFF; CDR3nt: TGTGCCAGCAGCAAAGAGGGGGCAGGGCAAGCTTTCTTT
j_gene: TRBJ1-4; d_gene: NA; abundance: NA; v_gene: TRBV20-1; CDR3aa: CSASWGDEKLFF; CDR3nt: TGCAGTGCTAGTTGGGGGGACGAAAAACTGTTTTTT
j_gene: TRBJ1-1; d_gene: NA; abundance: NA; v_gene: TRBV11-2; CDR3aa: CASSLETNTEAFF; CDR3nt: TGTGCCAGCAGCTTAGAAACAAACACTGAAGCTTTCTTT
j_gene: TRBJ1-1; d_gene: NA; abundance: NA; v_gene: TRBV7-9; CDR3aa: CASSSSGGALEAFF; CDR3nt: TGTGCCAGCAGCTCGAGTGGGGGGGCGCTTGAAGCTTTCTTT
j_gene: TRBJ2-2; d_gene: NA; abundance: NA; v_gene: TRBV5-1; CDR3aa: CASQPLGNGELFF; CDR3nt: TGCGCCAGTCAACCACTAGGGAACGGGGAGCTGTTTTTT
j_gene: TRBJ2-1; d_gene: TRBD1; abundance: NA; v_gene: TRBV7-2; CDR3aa: CASSSPGTGRWSNEQFF; CDR3nt: TGTGCCAGCAGCTCCCCCGGGACAGGGCGATGGAGCAATGAGCAGTTCTTC
j_gene: TRBJ1-6; d_gene: NA; abundance: few; v_gene: TRBV6-5; CDR3aa: CASKPPTGNSPLHF; CDR3nt: TGTGCCAGCAAGCCCCCTACCGGGAATTCACCCCTCCACTTT
j_gene: TRBJ1-5; d_gene: NA; abundance: NA; v_gene: TRBV7-9; CDR3aa: CASSLQGDQPQHF; CDR3nt: TGTGCCAGCAGCTTACAAGGGGATCAGCCCCAGCATTTT
j_gene: TRBJ2-2; d_gene: TRBD2; abundance: NA; v_gene: TRBV28; CDR3aa: CASSKWTSGRAGGELFF; CDR3nt: TGTGCCAGCAGCAAGTGGACTAGCGGGAGGGCCGGCGGGGAGCTGTTTTTT
j_gene: TRBJ2-7; d_gene: TRBD2; abundance: NA; v_gene: TRBV6-6; CDR3aa: CASSPIISKRGSYEQYF; CDR3nt: TGTGCCAGCAGTCCCATTATTTCGAAGCGGGGCTCCTACGAGCAGTACTTC
j_gene: TRBJ2-2; d_gene: TRBD1; abundance: few; v_gene: TRBV25-1; CDR3aa: CASSGNPGDREYTGELFF; CDR3nt: TGTGCCAGCAGTGGGAATCCCGGGGACAGGGAATACACCGGGGAGCTGTTTTTT
j_gene: TRBJ1-1; d_gene: TRBD1; abundance: once; v_gene: TRBV6-5; CDR3aa: CASTEQGALTEAFF; CDR3nt: TGTGCCAGCACCGAACAGGGGGCGCTCACTGAAGCTTTCTTT
j_gene: TRBJ1-2; d_gene: NA; abundance: NA; v_gene: TRBV10-1; CDR3aa: CASSESGVKGYTF; CDR3nt: TGCGCCAGCAGTGAGTCGGGAGTGAAGGGCTACACCTTC
j_gene: TRBJ1-2; d_gene: NA; abundance: NA; v_gene: TRBV28; CDR3aa: CASTLGGGAYGYTF; CDR3nt: TGTGCCAGCACCCTTGGCGGGGGTGCCTATGGCTACACCTTC
j_gene: TRBJ2-2; d_gene: NA; abundance: few; v_gene: TRBV5-1; CDR3aa: CASSLLRQGSTGELFF; CDR3nt: TGCGCCAGCAGCTTATTAAGGCAGGGGAGCACCGGGGAGCTGTTTTTT
j_gene: TRBJ1-4; d_gene: NA; abundance: NA; v_gene: TRBV7-9; CDR3aa: CASSRDAGEAFGLFF; CDR3nt: TGTGCCAGCAGCCGAGACGCGGGGGAGGCTTTCGGACTGTTTTTT
j_gene: TRBJ1-1; d_gene: TRBD1; abundance: NA; v_gene: TRBV28; CDR3aa: CASSSGGSVEAFF; CDR3nt: TGTGCCAGCAGTTCAGGGGGCTCGGTTGAAGCTTTCTTT
j_gene: TRBJ2-5; d_gene: TRBD2; abundance: few; v_gene: TRBV2; CDR3aa: CASSRLARQETQYF; CDR3nt: TGTGCCAGCAGTAGACTAGCCCGGCAAGAGACCCAGTACTTC
j_gene: TRBJ1-2; d_gene: TRBD1; abundance: NA; v_gene: TRBV19; CDR3aa: CASSTGQGVSLYGYTF; CDR3nt: TGTGCCAGTAGTACTGGACAGGGGGTATCTTTATATGGCTACACCTTC
j_gene: TRBJ2-5; d_gene: TRBD2; abundance: NA; v_gene: TRBV3-1/TRBV3-2; CDR3aa: CASSQVSGTSAKETQYF; CDR3nt: TGTGCCAGCAGCCAAGTCTCAGGAACTAGCGCCAAAGAGACCCAGTACTTC